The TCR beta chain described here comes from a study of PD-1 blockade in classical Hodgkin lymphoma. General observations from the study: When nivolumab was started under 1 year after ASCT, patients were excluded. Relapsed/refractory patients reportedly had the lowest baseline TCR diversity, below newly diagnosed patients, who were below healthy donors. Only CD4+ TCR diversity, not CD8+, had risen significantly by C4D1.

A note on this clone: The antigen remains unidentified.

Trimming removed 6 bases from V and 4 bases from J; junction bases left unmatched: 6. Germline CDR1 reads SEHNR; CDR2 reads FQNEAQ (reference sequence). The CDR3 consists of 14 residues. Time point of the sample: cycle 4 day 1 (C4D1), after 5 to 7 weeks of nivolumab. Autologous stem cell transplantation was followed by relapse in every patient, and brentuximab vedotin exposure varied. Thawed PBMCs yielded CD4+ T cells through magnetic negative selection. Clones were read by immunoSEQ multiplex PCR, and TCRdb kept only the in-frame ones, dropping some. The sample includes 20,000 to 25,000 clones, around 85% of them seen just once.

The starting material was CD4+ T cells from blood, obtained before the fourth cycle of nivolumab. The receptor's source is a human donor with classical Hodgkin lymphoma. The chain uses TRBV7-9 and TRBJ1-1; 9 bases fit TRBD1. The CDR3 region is CASRGTGGGTEAFF. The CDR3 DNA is TGTGCCAGCAGGGGCACAGGGGGCGGCACTGAAGCTTTCTTT.